Following are 27 T cell receptor beta chains from one sample sequenced in a study of cytomegalovirus exposure and HLA in healthy donors. Repertoires were generated with immunoSEQ multiplex PCR, while TCRdb's copy carries only in-frame clones and drops some. Among more than 35,000 clones, 85% to 95% were seen once, and the ten largest hold more than 2.5%. The material sequenced was PBMCs. These TCRs come from a man between 18 and 35 years old in good health and CMV-seronegative.

The chain has TRBV7-8 and TRBJ2-7; D not certain. The CDR3 sequence is 16 residues long. CDR1 SGHVS and CDR2 FQNEAQ come from the germline V gene. Trimming stripped 1 base from V and 0 bases from J, with 13 bases between. The CDR3 sequence: CASSLDGQVSSYEQYF. The CDR3 nucleotides read TGTGCCAGCAGCTTAGATGGGCAGGTTAGCTCCTACGAGCAGTACTTC.

This chain connects TRBV7-3 to TRBJ2-2; D perhaps matches TRBD1 (5 bases). Germline V CDR1 and CDR2: SGHTA, FQGTGA. CDR3 length: 16 amino acids. The ends were cut back, 4 bases at V and 1 base at J, with 13 bases in the middle. This CDR3 is CASSSQGPGNTGELFF. The CDR3, as DNA: TGTGCCAGCAGCTCCCAGGGTCCAGGGAACACCGGGGAGCTGTTTTTT.

The V gene is TRBV15, the J gene TRBJ2-3, with D unclear. V was shortened by 0 bases and J by 5 bases, with 9 bases between the two germline ends. Looked up from germline, CDR1 is LNHNV and CDR2 is YYDKDF (reference sequence). CDR3 length equals 14 residues. CDR3 amino acids: CATSRDERKDTQYF. For the CDR3, the DNA is TGTGCCACCAGCAGAGATGAGAGGAAAGATACGCAGTATTTT.

V and J are TRBV5-1 and TRBJ1-3, with D uncertain. V gave up 0 bases and J gave up 1 base, with 8 bases separating them. The CDR3 sequence is 15 residues long. Germline values: CDR1 SGHRS, CDR2 YFSETQ. In nucleotides, the CDR3 is TGCGCCAGCAGCTTGGCAGGTACTTCTGGAAACACCATATATTTT. As protein: CASSLAGTSGNTIYF.

V and J are TRBV11-3 and TRBJ2-7; TRBD1 matches at 7 bases. CDR3 length equals 14 residues. Germline loops: CDR1 SGHNT, CDR2 YENEEA. The V segment lost 4 bases and the J segment 2 bases; nucleotides outside the gene matches: 5. CDR3 nucleotides: TGTGCCAGCAGCTCGGACAGGCAGCCCTACGAGCAGTACTTC. Protein sequence: CASSSDRQPYEQYF.

In this sample, this clone turned up once. The chain employs TRBV19 and TRBJ2-7; 8 positions match TRBD1. CDR1 and CDR2 (germline): LNHDA, SQIVND (reference sequence). This CDR3 spans 14 amino acids. Trimming removed 2 bases from V and 6 bases from J; junction bases left unmatched: 6. The CDR3: CASSIQGARGEQYF. The CDR3, as DNA: TGTGCCAGTAGTATACAGGGGGCGAGGGGCGAGCAGTACTTC.

The chain employs TRBV11-2 and TRBJ1-1, with TRBD1 as a possible D gene (5 bases). Trimming cost V 1 base and J 7 bases, with 10 bases left between them. Germline V gene lookup returns CDR1 SGHAT and CDR2 FQNNGV. The CDR3 contains 13 residues. The CDR3 DNA reads as TGTGCCAGCAGCTTAGCACAGGAGAGTGAAGCTTTCTTT. It encodes CASSLAQESEAFF.

V is TRBV5-1 and J is TRBJ1-6; possible D gene TRBD1, 5 bases. Germline lookup yields CDR1 SGHRS and CDR2 YFSETQ. The CDR3 totals 16 residues. V was trimmed by 2 bases and J by 7 bases, leaving 16 bases between them. The CDR3 protein is CASSLDHRGGNSPLHF. The CDR3 bases are TGCGCCAGCAGCTTAGATCATCGCGGGGGAAATTCACCCCTCCACTTT.

The V call is TRBV7-9, the J call TRBJ1-6, with no clear D. Trimming took 5 bases from V and 7 from J, leaving 9 bases between them. Germline V gives CDR1 SEHNR, CDR2 FQNEAQ (reference sequence). The CDR3 loop spans 13 amino acids. CDR3 sequence reads: CASSREGNSPLHF. DNA of the CDR3: TGTGCCAGCAGCCGCGAGGGAAATTCACCCCTCCACTTT.

This clone appeared a single time. The chain carries TRBV5-1 and TRBJ1-2, with D perhaps matching TRBD1 (6 bases). The CDR3 has 13 residues. V shed 0 bases and J shed 6 bases, with 9 bases lying between them. Germline assignment: CDR1 SGHRS and CDR2 YFSETQ. The CDR3 DNA sequence: TGCGCCAGCAGCTTGGGACAGGCCGATGGCTACACCTTC. Translation: CASSLGQADGYTF. Full variable domain (rest looked up from reference TRBV5-1 and TRBJ1-2): KAGVTQTPRYLIKTRGQQVTLSCSPISGHRSVSWYQQTPGQGLQFLFEYFSETQRNKGNFPGRFSGRQFSNSRSEMNVSTLELGDSALYLCASSLGQADGYTFGSGTRLTVV.

CDR3 sequence: CASSLEGTRTDTQYF. CDR3 nucleotide sequence: TGTGCCAGCAGCTTGGAGGGGACTAGAACAGATACGCAGTATTTT. The gene calls are TRBV5-6 and TRBJ2-3; 8 nucleotides align to TRBD2. V lost 0 bases, J lost 3 bases, and 3 bases stayed unmatched. Germline CDR1 SGHDT, CDR2 YYEEEE. CDR3 size: 15 residues.

The J gene is TRBJ1-2, the V gene TRBV20-1; TRBD1 might be the D (5 bases). The V end lost 7 bases, the J end lost 8 bases, and 14 bases lay between the germline ends. The CDR3 length is 11 residues. Germline lookup yields CDR1 DFQATT and CDR2 SNEGSKA (reference sequence). The CDR3 nucleotides read TGCAGTGTTAGGCCGGAGGGGGGCTACACCTTC. This gives the protein CSVRPEGGYTF.

The CDR3 nucleotides are TGTGCCAGCATCTCACTAGCGGGAGGATCCTACGAGCAGTACTTC. The encoded protein is CASISLAGGSYEQYF. V usage is TRBV28 and J usage is TRBJ2-7, with 12 bases lining up with TRBD2. V was clipped by 7 bases and J by 1 base; unmatched bases: 5. The germline CDR1 and CDR2 sequences are MDHEN and SYDVKM. This CDR3 has 15 residues.

The rearrangement uses TRBV28 and TRBJ1-1; no firm D call. The CDR3 totals 14 residues. Germline V gene lookup returns CDR1 MDHEN and CDR2 SYDVKM. V was pared by 5 bases and J by 7 bases, with 17 bases between. The CDR3 loop reads CASSTAGKRDEAFF. CDR3 sequence (DNA): TGTGCCAGCAGTACCGCCGGCAAGCGTGATGAAGCTTTCTTT.

The chain employs TRBV29-1 and TRBJ2-1; tentative D call: TRBD1 (6 bases). This CDR3 region has 15 residues. CDR1 SQVTM and CDR2 ANQGSEA come from the germline V gene. Between the trimmed V and J ends, which lost 8 bases and 5 bases, there was a span of 22 bases. This CDR3 is CSSKGVLLSNNEQFF. As DNA, the CDR3 is TGCAGCTCGAAGGGGGTGCTGCTTAGCAACAATGAGCAGTTCTTC.

The J gene is TRBJ2-5, the V gene TRBV25-1; possible D gene TRBD1, 5 bases. Deletions cut 3 bases from V and 3 bases from J, with 20 bases between. CDR3 length: 17 amino acids. Germline lookup yields CDR1 MGHDK and CDR2 SYGVNS. Written as DNA, the CDR3 is TGTGCCAGCAGTGACCCAGGGCCTCCCCGCGCAAAAGAGACCCAGTACTTC. It yields the protein CASSDPGPPRAKETQYF.

V is TRBV11-3 and J is TRBJ2-7; the match to TRBD2 covers 7 bases. The CDR3 spans 16 residues. Trimming took 5 bases from V and 1 from J; bases not matched to a gene: 11. Germline V CDR1 and CDR2: SGHNT, YENEEA. In DNA, the CDR3 is TGTGCCAGCAGCACCCCCGGAGCGGGATGGTCCTACGAGCAGTACTTC. Protein: CASSTPGAGWSYEQYF.

The V gene is TRBV27, the J gene TRBJ2-5; D ambiguous. This CDR3 has 11 residues. Germline CDR1 and CDR2: MNHEY and SMNVEV (reference sequence). Trimming removed 8 bases from V and 7 bases from J, with 11 bases in between. CDR3 nucleotide sequence: TGTGCCAGCCCCCCCCCTAGGACCCAGTACTTC. Protein sequence: CASPPPRTQYF.

The rearrangement uses TRBV19 and TRBJ1-1; tentatively, D is TRBD1 (5 bases). The CDR3 sequence is 12 residues long. Per the germline V gene, CDR1 is LNHDA and CDR2 is SQIVND (reference sequence). V lost 3 bases to trimming and J lost 12 bases, with 14 bases between them. The CDR3 sequence is CASSIRSGGSFF. DNA for the CDR3: TGTGCCAGTAGTATTCGGTCGGGGGGGTCTTTCTTT.

The V call is TRBV18, the J call TRBJ1-3, with D possibly TRBD1 on 6 matching bases. This CDR3 is 15 amino acids long. V dropped 2 bases and J dropped 0 bases, with 8 bases sitting between them. Germline loops: CDR1 KGHSH, CDR2 LQKENI. The CDR3 protein is CASSPTDSSGNTIYF. CDR3 coding DNA: TGTGCCAGCTCACCAACGGACAGCTCTGGAAACACCATATATTTT.

The chain is built from TRBV28 and TRBJ2-2; no clear D. Germline-derived CDR1 and CDR2 are MDHEN and SYDVKM. The CDR3 covers 14 residues. Trimming pared 1 base from V and 6 bases from J, leaving 9 bases between. This chain's CDR3 is CASSLSHMAGELFF. CDR3 nucleotides: TGTGCCAGCAGTTTATCACATATGGCCGGGGAGCTGTTTTTT.

This sequence joins TRBV6-5 and TRBJ1-1; 9 nucleotides match TRBD1. Unmatched junction bases numbered 6, after V lost 0 bases and J lost 7 bases. CDR3 size: 15 residues. From germline, CDR1 is MNHEY and CDR2 SVGAGI. CDR3 DNA sequence: TGTGCCAGCAGTTACTCTAGGGACAGGGTTTATGAAGCTTTCTTT. It codes for CASSYSRDRVYEAFF.

The J gene is TRBJ1-4, the V gene TRBV7-8; the match to TRBD1 covers 9 bases. The V gene's germline CDR1 is SGHVS and CDR2 FQNEAQ. V lost 0 bases to trimming and J lost 12 bases; unmatched junction nucleotides: 8. The CDR3 sequence is 15 residues long. CDR3 region: CASSLARDRVAELFF. CDR3 DNA sequence: TGTGCCAGCAGCTTAGCGCGGGACAGGGTCGCGGAACTGTTTTTT.

DNA of the CDR3: TGTGCCATCAGTGAGTCTCTAGCGGGCACAGATACGCAGTATTTT. Translating gives CAISESLAGTDTQYF. This chain links TRBV10-3 with TRBJ2-3, with 7 positions matching TRBD2. This CDR3 comprises 15 residues. The V and J ends lost 0 bases and 1 base, in that order; junction bases with no gene match: 1. Germline CDR1 and CDR2: ENHRY and SYGVKD.

The chain links TRBV27 to TRBJ2-3; tentatively, D is TRBD1 (5 bases). Germline V gene data show CDR1 as MNHEY and CDR2 as SMNVEV (reference sequence). The CDR3 consists of 12 residues. V was cut by 2 bases and J by 11 bases, with 11 bases left in between. The CDR3 region is CASSLPAQGQYF. The CDR3 bases are TGTGCCAGCAGTTTACCGGCCCAGGGGCAGTATTTT.

The rearrangement links TRBV2 to TRBJ2-7; 9 nucleotides match TRBD1. The germline gives CDR1 SNHLY, CDR2 FYNNEI. V shed 5 bases, J shed 5 bases, and the junction held 10 bases outside the gene matches. The CDR3 is made up of 15 amino acids. The CDR3 region is CASSPQGAVRNEQYF. As DNA, the CDR3 is TGTGCCAGCAGTCCACAGGGGGCGGTTCGAAACGAGCAGTACTTC.

The rearrangement joins TRBV21-1 to TRBJ2-3; the table calls TRBD2, which could not be checked here. TRBV21-1 is a documented pseudogene. This CDR3 comprises 14 residues. In nucleotides, the CDR3 is TGTGCCAGCAGACTAGCGGGGCCCACAGATACGCAGTATTTT. Its translation is CASRLAGPTDTQYF.